This T cell receptor (beta chain) comes out of a study of response to subunit inactivated influenza vaccine. Study-level points and caveats: It was the authors' suggestion that each seasonal influenza vaccination recruits few new T cells.

CDR1 is SQVTM and CDR2 is ANQGSEA in the germline V gene. There are 13 residues in the CDR3. With respect to this clonotype: As yet, its antigen is unknown. A clone one base away is much larger, so this may be a read error.

TCRdb re-derived calls from the RT-PCR reads in MiXCR, one entry per CDR3 protein. The sample lists 450,000 to 600,000 distinct CDR3 sequences; 6.5% to 8% were seen once. The chain couples TRBV29-1 to TRBJ2-2; no clear D gene. This material consisted of PBMCs from blood, taken about 23 months after vaccination. The receptor's source is a man aged 50 to 69 who received an inactivated influenza vaccine. The CDR3 DNA reads TGCAGCATTGAAAAAGTTGCCACCGGGGAGCTGTTTTTT. Its protein product is CSIEKVATGELFF.